A single sample is the source of the 13 T cell receptor beta chains below, sequenced in a study of cytomegalovirus exposure and HLA in healthy donors (TCRdb year 2017). Receptor libraries were prepared by the immunoSEQ multiplex PCR assay. A mixture of 60 forward primers for TCR Vbeta segments and 13 reverse primers for TCR Jbeta segments was used in the multiplex PCR. In TCRdb, the immuneACCESS table is reduced to in-frame sequences with V and J assigned. These tables do not hold every clone; where another copy was compared, an unresolved V gene accounts for under half, and the others remain unexplained. The sample table records tens of thousands of clones; over 60% of these occur just once. Less than 9% of the sample rests with the top ten. The specimen sequenced was PBMCs. The receptors derive from a man aged 35 to 55 in good health and CMV-seropositive.

The sample holds a few counts of this clone. The CDR3 nucleotides read TGCGCCAGCAGCTCCTCCGGGACAGGGCGTTACACCGGGGAGCTGTTTTTT. Protein product: CASSSSGTGRYTGELFF. The rearrangement links TRBV5-1 to TRBJ2-2, with 9 bases identical to TRBD1. The CDR3 has 17 amino acids. Germline values: CDR1 SGHRS, CDR2 YFSETQ. V was clipped by 3 bases and J by 3 bases; unmatched bases: 9.

The gene calls are TRBV6-1 and TRBJ1-5; tentative D call: TRBD1 (6 bases). With 8 bases removed from V and 6 bases from J, the gap between germline ends came to 14 bases. CDR1 is MNHNS and CDR2 is SASEGT in the germline V gene. The CDR3 totals 13 residues. The CDR3 nucleotides are TGTGCCAGCGTGCCCGGGGGGCGTCAGCCCCAGCATTTT. Protein sequence: CASVPGGRQPQHF.

The gene calls are TRBV2 and TRBJ2-3; D not resolved. Between the trimmed V and J ends, which lost 3 bases and 2 bases, there was a span of 3 bases. Per germline, CDR1 SNHLY and CDR2 FYNNEI. The CDR3 extends over 12 amino acids. The CDR3 here is CASSDHTDTQYF. The CDR3 nucleotides are TGTGCCAGCAGTGACCACACAGATACGCAGTATTTT.

V and J are TRBV19 and TRBJ1-5, with 9 nucleotides matching TRBD1. J lost 3 bases, V lost 6 bases, and 6 bases had no gene match. This CDR3 region has 15 residues. Germline V gene lookup returns CDR1 LNHDA and CDR2 SQIVND (reference sequence). The CDR3 loop is CASRRDRAINQPQHF. The CDR3 nucleotides read TGTGCCAGTAGGCGGGACAGGGCGATCAATCAGCCCCAGCATTTT.

In DNA form, the CDR3 reads TGTGCCAGCAGTTACATAAGCAGGCAAGAGACCCAGTACTTC. Translating it yields CASSYISRQETQYF. This chain joins TRBV6-5 and TRBJ2-5, with D uncertain. CDR3 length: 14 residues. The V and J ends lost 2 bases and 2 bases respectively, with 9 bases between them. Germline-derived CDR1 and CDR2 are MNHEY and SVGAGI.

The rearrangement links TRBV7-2 to TRBJ1-1, with D uncertain. The CDR3 covers 14 residues. Germline V gene lookup returns CDR1 SGHTA and CDR2 FQGNSA. V was clipped by 1 base and J by 0 bases, with 6 bases between them. CDR3 residues: CASSLVSMNTEAFF. The CDR3 nucleotides read TGTGCCAGCAGCTTAGTTTCCATGAACACTGAAGCTTTCTTT. Supplemented by reference TRBV7-2 and TRBJ1-1, the full variable domain reads GAGVSQSPSNKVTEKGKDVELRCDPISGHTALYWYRQSLGQGLEFLIYFQGNSAPDKSGLPSDRFSAERTGGSVSTLTIQRTQQEDSAVYLCASSLVSMNTEAFFGQGTRLTVV.

The genes are TRBV7-3 and TRBJ2-1; 7 bases agree with TRBD2. There are 13 residues in the CDR3. Germline CDR1 and CDR2: SGHTA and FQGTGA. After removal of 4 bases from V and 11 bases from J, the junction contained 8 bases not matched to a gene. The CDR3 DNA reads as TGTGCCAGCAGCTCGCACCGGGAGGAGAAGCAGTTCTTC. It codes for CASSSHREEKQFF.

The rearrangement links TRBV10-3 to TRBJ2-2; 13 positions match TRBD2. J gave up 1 base and V 4 bases, and 6 bases lay outside the gene matches. The CDR3 has 18 residues. Germline loops: CDR1 ENHRY, CDR2 SYGVKD. The CDR3 coding sequence is TGTGCCATCAGTGTATCAAGGACTAGCGGGGGGAACACCGGGGAGCTGTTTTTT. It codes for CAISVSRTSGGNTGELFF.

The CDR3 spells CASSERAVNTEAFF. The CDR3 nucleotides are TGTGCCAGCAGTGAGAGAGCGGTGAACACTGAAGCTTTCTTT. This chain joins TRBV6-1 and TRBJ1-1, with unresolved D. Germline CDR1 MNHNS, CDR2 SASEGT. Trimming removed 3 bases at V and 0 bases at J, with 8 bases between. This CDR3 is 14 amino acids long.

This chain links TRBV4-1 with TRBJ2-5; TRBD1 matches at 10 bases. V shed 4 bases and J 4 bases; nucleotides not matched to a gene: 12. CDR3 length: 17 amino acids. Germline-derived CDR1 and CDR2 are MGHRA and YSYEKL. The CDR3 is CASSPQPGTGVGETQYF. CDR3 sequence (DNA): TGCGCCAGCAGCCCCCAACCCGGGACAGGGGTGGGAGAGACCCAGTACTTC.

This rearrangement joins TRBV9 to TRBJ2-2, with a weak D call TRBD1 (6 bases). Germline loops: CDR1 SGDLS, CDR2 YYNGEE. This CDR3 spans 16 amino acids. Between the trimmed V and J ends, which lost 0 bases and 3 bases, there was a span of 12 bases. CDR3 nucleotide sequence: TGTGCCAGCAGCGTAGGGGTAGGGGGACACACCGGGGAGCTGTTTTTT. Residues: CASSVGVGGHTGELFF.

The chain carries TRBV14 and TRBJ1-1; a weak D match, TRBD1 (6 bases). The CDR3 sequence is 15 residues long. The V gene's germline CDR1 is SGHDN and CDR2 FVKESK. V lost 2 bases and J lost 3, with 13 bases in between. The CDR3 spells CASSQNTGWDTEAFF. CDR3 DNA: TGTGCCAGCAGCCAAAATACAGGGTGGGACACTGAAGCTTTCTTT.

The chain recombines TRBV9 with TRBJ2-4; no clear D. The CDR3 totals 14 residues. V shed 4 bases and J shed 5 bases, with 13 bases lying between them. CDR1 SGDLS and CDR2 YYNGEE come from the germline V gene. CDR3 bases: TGTGCCAGCAGCCCCCGGGTCAATGAAAACATTCAGTACTTC. As protein: CASSPRVNENIQYF.